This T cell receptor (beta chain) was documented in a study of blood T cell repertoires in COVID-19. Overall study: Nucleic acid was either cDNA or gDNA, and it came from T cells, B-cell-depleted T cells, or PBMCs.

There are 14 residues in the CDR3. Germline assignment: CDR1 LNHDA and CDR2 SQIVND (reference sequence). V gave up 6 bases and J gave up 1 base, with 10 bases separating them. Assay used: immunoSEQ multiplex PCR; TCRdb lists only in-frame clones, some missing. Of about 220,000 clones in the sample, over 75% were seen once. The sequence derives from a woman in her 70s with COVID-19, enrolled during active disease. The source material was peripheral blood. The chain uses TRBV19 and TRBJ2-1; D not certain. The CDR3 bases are TGTGCCAGTAGCCGCAGATCGTCCTACAATGAGCAGTTCTTC. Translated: CASSRRSSYNEQFF.